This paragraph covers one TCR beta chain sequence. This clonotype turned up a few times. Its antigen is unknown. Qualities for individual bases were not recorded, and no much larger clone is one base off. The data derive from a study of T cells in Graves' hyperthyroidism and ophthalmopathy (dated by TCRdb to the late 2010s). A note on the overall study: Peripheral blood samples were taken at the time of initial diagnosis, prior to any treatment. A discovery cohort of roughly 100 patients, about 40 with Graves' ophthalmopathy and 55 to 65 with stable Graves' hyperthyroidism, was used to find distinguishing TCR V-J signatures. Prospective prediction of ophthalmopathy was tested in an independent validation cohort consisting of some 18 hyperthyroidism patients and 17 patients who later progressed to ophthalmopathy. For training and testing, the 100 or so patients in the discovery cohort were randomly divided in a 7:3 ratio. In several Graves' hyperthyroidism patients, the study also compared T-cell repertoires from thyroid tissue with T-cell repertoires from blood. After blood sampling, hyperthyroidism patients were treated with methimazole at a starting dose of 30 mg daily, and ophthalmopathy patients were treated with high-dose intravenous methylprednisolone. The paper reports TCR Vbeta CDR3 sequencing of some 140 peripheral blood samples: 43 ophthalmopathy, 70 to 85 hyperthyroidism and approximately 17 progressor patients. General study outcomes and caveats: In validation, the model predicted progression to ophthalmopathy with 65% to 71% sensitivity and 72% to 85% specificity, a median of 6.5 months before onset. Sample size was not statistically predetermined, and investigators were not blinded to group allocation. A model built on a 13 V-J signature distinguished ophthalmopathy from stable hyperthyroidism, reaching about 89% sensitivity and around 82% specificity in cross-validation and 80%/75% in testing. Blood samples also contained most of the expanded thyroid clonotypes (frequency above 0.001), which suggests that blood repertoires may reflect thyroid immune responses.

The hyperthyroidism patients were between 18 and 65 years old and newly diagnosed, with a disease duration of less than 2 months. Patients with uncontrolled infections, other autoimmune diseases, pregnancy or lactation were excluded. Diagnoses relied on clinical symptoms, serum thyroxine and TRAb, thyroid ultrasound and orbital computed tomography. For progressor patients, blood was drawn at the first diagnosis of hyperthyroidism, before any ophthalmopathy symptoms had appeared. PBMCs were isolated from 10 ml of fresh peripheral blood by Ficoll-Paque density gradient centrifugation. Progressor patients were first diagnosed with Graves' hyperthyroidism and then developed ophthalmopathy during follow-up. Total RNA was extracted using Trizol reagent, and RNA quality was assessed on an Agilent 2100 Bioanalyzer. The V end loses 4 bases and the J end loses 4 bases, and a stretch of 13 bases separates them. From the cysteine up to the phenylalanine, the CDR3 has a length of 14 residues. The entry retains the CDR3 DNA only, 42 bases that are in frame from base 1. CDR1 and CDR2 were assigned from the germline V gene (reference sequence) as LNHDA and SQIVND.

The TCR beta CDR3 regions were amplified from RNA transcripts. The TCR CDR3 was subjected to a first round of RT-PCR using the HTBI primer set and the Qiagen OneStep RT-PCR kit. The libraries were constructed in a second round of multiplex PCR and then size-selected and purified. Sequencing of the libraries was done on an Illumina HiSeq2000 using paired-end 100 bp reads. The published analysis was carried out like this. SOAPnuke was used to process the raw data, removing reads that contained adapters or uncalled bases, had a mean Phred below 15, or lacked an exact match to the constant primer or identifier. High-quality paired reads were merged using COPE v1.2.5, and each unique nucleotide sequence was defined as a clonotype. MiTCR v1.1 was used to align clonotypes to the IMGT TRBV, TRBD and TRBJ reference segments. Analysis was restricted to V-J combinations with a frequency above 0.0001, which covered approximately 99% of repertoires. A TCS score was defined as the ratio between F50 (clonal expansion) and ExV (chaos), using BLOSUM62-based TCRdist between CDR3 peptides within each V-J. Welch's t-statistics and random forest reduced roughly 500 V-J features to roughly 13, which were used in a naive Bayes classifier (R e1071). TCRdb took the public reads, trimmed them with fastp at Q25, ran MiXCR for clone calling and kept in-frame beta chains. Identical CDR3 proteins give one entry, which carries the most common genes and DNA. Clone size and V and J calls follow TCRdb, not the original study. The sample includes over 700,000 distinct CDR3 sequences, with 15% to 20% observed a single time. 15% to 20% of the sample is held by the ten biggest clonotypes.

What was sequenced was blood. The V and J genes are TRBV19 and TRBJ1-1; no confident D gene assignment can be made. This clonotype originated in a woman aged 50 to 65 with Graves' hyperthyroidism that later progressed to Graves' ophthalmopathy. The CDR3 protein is CASSTAPPGTEAFF. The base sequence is TGTGCCAGTAGTACGGCCCCTCCGGGCACTGAAGCTTTCTTT.